Following are 12 T cell receptor beta chains from one sample sequenced in a study of blood T cell repertoires in COVID-19. Profiled with immunoSEQ multiplex PCR; TCRdb holds only in-frame clones, not every one. The sample includes over 45,000 clones, roughly 87% of them seen just once. The sample comprised peripheral blood. Receptors originate from a man aged 55 to 70 with active COVID-19.

The rearrangement joins TRBV27 to TRBJ2-7; weak D call: TRBD2 (5 bases). V was trimmed by 5 bases and J by 4 bases, leaving 15 bases between them. Germline CDR1 is MNHEY and CDR2 is SMNVEV (reference sequence). The CDR3 loop spans 14 amino acids. Here the CDR3 reads CASSLRAVAYEQYF. DNA for the CDR3: TGTGCCAGCAGTCTAAGAGCGGTGGCTTACGAGCAGTACTTC.

The V call is TRBV9, the J call TRBJ2-3; D may be TRBD2 (5 bases). V dropped 3 bases and J dropped 1 base, with 15 bases sitting between them. The CDR3 length is 16 residues. Germline V lookup: CDR1 SGDLS, CDR2 YYNGEE. The CDR3: CASSGRGSGGTDTQYF. The CDR3 nucleotides read TGTGCCAGCAGCGGCCGAGGGAGTGGGGGCACAGATACGCAGTATTTT.

The CDR3 sequence is CASSQDTEYGYTF. CDR3 in DNA: TGTGCCAGCTCACAAGACACAGAGTATGGCTACACCTTC. The chain is built from TRBV18 and TRBJ1-2; no definite D call. The CDR3 consists of 13 residues. The germline CDR1 and CDR2 sequences are KGHSH and LQKENI. V was shortened by 4 bases and J by 5 bases, with 11 bases between the two germline ends. The complete variable domain, with remaining parts taken from reference TRBV18 and TRBJ1-2, reads NAGVMQNPRHLVRRRGQEARLRCSPMKGHSHVYWYRQLPEEGLKFMVYLQKENIIDESGMPKERFSAEFPKEGPSILRIQQVVRGDSAAYFCASSQDTEYGYTFGSGTRLTVV.

The chain combines TRBV9 with TRBJ2-3; possibly TRBD2 for D (6 bases). This CDR3 has 14 residues. Germline CDR1 is SGDLS and CDR2 is YYNGEE. With 0 bases removed from V and 3 bases from J, the gap between germline ends came to 8 bases. CDR3 DNA sequence: TGTGCCAGCAGCGTAGGTAGCGGTACAGATACGCAGTATTTT. This sequence encodes CASSVGSGTDTQYF.

The chain employs TRBV14 and TRBJ1-1, with D unresolved. CDR1 SGHDN and CDR2 FVKESK come from the germline V gene. Trimming took 4 bases from V and 5 from J, leaving 14 bases between them. The CDR3 spans 14 residues. The CDR3 DNA follows: TGTGCCAGCAGCCGTGACTTGGGTTTGACTGAAGCTTTCTTT. Translation gives CASSRDLGLTEAFF.

There are a few counts of this clone. This chain joins TRBV28 and TRBJ1-4, with D perhaps TRBD1 (5 bases). V was pared by 2 bases and J by 0 bases, with 7 bases between. CDR1 and CDR2 from the germline V gene are MDHEN and SYDVKM. There are 15 residues in the CDR3. DNA for the CDR3: TGTGCCAGCAGTTTAGGGGGGGCAACTAATGAAAAACTGTTTTTT. Translating gives CASSLGGATNEKLFF.

The rearrangement links TRBV5-4 to TRBJ2-7, with TRBD1 as a possible D gene (6 bases). This CDR3 region has 14 residues. Trimming removed 1 base from V and 7 bases from J, with 15 bases in between. Germline lookup yields CDR1 SGHNT and CDR2 YYREEE (reference sequence). This chain's CDR3 is CASSLMAAGVEQYF. The CDR3 DNA reads as TGTGCCAGCAGCTTGATGGCAGCAGGGGTGGAGCAGTACTTC. Full variable domain (outside the CDR3, taken from reference TRBV5-4 and TRBJ2-7): ETGVTQSPTHLIKTRGQQVTLRCSSQSGHNTVSWYQQALGQGPQFIFQYYREEENGRGNFPPRFSGLQFPNYSSELNVNALELDDSALYLCASSLMAAGVEQYFGPGTRLTVT.

The chain couples TRBV7-3 to TRBJ2-1; 8 bases map to TRBD1. The CDR3 consists of 16 residues. Germline V gene sequence: CDR1 SGHTA, CDR2 FQGTGA. V was clipped by 5 bases and J by 5 bases; unmatched bases: 11. The CDR3 sequence: CASSRTPGQVDNEQFF. The CDR3 bases are TGTGCCAGCAGCCGGACGCCGGGACAGGTCGACAATGAGCAGTTCTTC.

The CDR3 DNA reads as TGTGCCAGCAGCCTTGGGACTAGCGATTACTACGAGCAGTACTTC. Protein sequence: CASSLGTSDYYEQYF. V gene TRBV3-1 (or the pseudogene TRBV3-2) combines with J gene TRBJ2-7; 10 nucleotides agree with TRBD2. Trimming removed 4 bases from V and 3 bases from J; junction bases left unmatched: 6. Germline V gene data show CDR1 as LGHDT and CDR2 as YNNKEL (reference sequence). CDR3 length: 15 amino acids.

The chain recombines TRBV7-9 with TRBJ1-1; 10 bases fit TRBD1. Germline loops: CDR1 SEHNR, CDR2 FQNEAQ (reference sequence). The trim removed 3 bases at V and 3 bases at J, leaving 4 bases unmatched. The CDR3 extends over 15 amino acids. The CDR3 protein is CASSLRGQGYTEAFF. The CDR3 DNA sequence: TGTGCCAGCAGCTTGAGGGGACAGGGGTACACTGAAGCTTTCTTT.

The chain is built from TRBV7-8 and TRBJ2-7; the D gene is possibly TRBD2 (6 bases). Germline V gene lookup returns CDR1 SGHVS and CDR2 FQNEAQ. Between the trimmed V and J ends, which lost 1 base and 3 bases, there was a span of 10 bases. The CDR3 runs 14 residues. The CDR3 nucleotides are TGTGCCAGCAGCTTAGTACGCGGGAACTACGAGCAGTACTTC. Translating it yields CASSLVRGNYEQYF.

Details on this clone: At one of its ends the junction is not consistent with the germline gene, which may arise from a read error. The J gene is TRBJ2-3, the V gene TRBV15, with 10 bases matching TRBD1. The CDR3 is 14 amino acids. CDR1 LNHNV and CDR2 YYDKDF come from the germline V gene (reference sequence). The CDR3 protein is CATRRQGAPDTQYF. DNA for the CDR3: TGTGCCACCCGCAGACAGGGGGCGCCAGATACGCAGTATTTT.